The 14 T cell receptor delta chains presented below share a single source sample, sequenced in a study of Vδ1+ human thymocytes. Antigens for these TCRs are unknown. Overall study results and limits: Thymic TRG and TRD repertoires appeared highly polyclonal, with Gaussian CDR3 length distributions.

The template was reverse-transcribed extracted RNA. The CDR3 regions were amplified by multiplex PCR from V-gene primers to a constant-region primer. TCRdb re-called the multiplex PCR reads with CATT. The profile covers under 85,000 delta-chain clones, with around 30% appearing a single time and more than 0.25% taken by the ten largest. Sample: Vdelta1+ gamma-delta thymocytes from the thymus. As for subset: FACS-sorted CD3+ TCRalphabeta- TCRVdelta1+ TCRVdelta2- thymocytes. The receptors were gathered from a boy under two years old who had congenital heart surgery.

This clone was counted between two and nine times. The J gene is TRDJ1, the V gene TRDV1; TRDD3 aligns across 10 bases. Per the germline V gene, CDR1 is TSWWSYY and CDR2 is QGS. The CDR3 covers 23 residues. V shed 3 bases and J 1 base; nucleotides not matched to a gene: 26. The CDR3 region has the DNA TGTGCTCTTGGGGACACCCCTCGATTCCTCACTGGGGGATTTTCGCCCGTCACCGATAAACTCATCTTT. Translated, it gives CALGDTPRFLTGGFSPVTDKLIF.

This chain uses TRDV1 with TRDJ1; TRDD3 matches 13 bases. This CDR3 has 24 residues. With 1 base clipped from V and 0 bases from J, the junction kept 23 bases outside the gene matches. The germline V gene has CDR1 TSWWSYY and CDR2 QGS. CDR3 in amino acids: CALGERRDDLTGGYGIPYTDKLIF. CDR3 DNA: TGTGCTCTTGGGGAACGAAGGGATGACCTTACTGGGGGATACGGCATTCCTTACACCGATAAACTCATCTTT.

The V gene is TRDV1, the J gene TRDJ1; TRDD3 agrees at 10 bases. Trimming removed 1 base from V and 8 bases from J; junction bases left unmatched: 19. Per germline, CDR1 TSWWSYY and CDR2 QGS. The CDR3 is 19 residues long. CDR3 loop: CALGEPFSRGIRPGIKLIF. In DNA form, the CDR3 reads TGTGCTCTTGGGGAACCCTTTAGTAGGGGGATACGCCCAGGAATCAAACTCATCTTT.

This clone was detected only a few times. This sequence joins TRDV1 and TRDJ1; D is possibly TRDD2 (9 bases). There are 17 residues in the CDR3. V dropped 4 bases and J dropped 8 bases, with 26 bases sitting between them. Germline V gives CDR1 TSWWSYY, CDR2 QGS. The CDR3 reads CALGVLPTGWGTLKLIF. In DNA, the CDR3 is TGTGCTCTTGGGGTCCTTCCTACTGGCTGGGGGACACTAAAACTCATCTTT.

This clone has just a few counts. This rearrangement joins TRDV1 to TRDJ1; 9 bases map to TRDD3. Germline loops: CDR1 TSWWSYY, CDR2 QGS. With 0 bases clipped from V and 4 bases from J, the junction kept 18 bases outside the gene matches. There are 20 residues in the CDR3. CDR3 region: CALGELCSFPRLGENDKLIF. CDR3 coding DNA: TGTGCTCTTGGGGAACTGTGCTCATTTCCCCGACTGGGGGAGAACGATAAACTCATCTTT.

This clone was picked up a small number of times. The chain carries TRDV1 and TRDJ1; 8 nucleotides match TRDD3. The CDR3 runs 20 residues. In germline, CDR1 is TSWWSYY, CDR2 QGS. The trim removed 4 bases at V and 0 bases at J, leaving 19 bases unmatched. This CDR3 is CALGGVVRPGGELYTDKLIF. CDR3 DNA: TGTGCTCTTGGGGGTGTTGTCCGGCCTGGGGGAGAGTTGTACACCGATAAACTCATCTTT.

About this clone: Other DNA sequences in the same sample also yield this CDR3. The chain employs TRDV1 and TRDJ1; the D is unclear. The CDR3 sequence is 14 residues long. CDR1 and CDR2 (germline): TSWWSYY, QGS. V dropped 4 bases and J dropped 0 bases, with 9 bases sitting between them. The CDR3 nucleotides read TGTGCTCTTGGGGGATCCCCGTACACCGATAAACTCATCTTT. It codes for CALGGSPYTDKLIF.

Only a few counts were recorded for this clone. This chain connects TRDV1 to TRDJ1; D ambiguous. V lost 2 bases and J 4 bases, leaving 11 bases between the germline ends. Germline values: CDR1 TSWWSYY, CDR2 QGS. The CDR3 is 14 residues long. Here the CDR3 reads CALGEEVFYDKLIF. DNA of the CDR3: TGTGCTCTTGGGGAAGAAGTCTTTTACGATAAACTCATCTTT.

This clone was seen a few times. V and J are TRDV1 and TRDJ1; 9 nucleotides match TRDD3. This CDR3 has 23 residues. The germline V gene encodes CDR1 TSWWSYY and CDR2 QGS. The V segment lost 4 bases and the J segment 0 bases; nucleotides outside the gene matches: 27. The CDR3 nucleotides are TGTGCTCTTGGGGCCACTACGTTGGCGCGTCACTGGGGGACCCCTGATAACACCGATAAACTCATCTTT. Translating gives CALGATTLARHWGTPDNTDKLIF.

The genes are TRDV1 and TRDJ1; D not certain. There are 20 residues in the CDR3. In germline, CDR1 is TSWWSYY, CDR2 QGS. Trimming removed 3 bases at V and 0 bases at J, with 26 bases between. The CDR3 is CALGELLSRYRLAYTDKLIF. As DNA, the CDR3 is TGTGCTCTTGGGGAGCTCCTCTCCCGCTACCGCTTGGCTTACACCGATAAACTCATCTTT.

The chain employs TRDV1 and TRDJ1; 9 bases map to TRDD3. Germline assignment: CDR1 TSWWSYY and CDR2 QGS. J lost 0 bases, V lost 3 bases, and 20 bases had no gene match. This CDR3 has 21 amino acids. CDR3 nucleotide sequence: TGTGCTCTTGGGGAGGCGGGAGATCTTTACTGGGGGAGACCGTACACCGATAAACTCATCTTT. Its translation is CALGEAGDLYWGRPYTDKLIF.

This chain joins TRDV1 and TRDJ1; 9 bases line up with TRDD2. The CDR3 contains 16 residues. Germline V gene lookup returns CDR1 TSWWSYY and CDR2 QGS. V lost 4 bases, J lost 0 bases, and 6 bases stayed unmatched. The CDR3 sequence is CALGGPSYPDTDKLIF. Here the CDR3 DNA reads TGTGCTCTTGGGGGACCTTCCTACCCTGACACCGATAAACTCATCTTT.

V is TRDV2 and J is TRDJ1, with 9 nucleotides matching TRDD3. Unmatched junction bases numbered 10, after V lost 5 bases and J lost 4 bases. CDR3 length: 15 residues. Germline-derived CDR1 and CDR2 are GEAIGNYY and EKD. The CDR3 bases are TGTGCCTGTGCCCGAGCGACTGGGGGAAACGATAAACTCATCTTT. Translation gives CACARATGGNDKLIF.

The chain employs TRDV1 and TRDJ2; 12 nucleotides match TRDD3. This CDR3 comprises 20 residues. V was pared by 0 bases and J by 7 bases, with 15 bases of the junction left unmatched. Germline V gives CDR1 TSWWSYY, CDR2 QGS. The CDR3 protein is CALGELVTFLLGDTRAQLFF. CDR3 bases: TGTGCTCTTGGGGAACTAGTAACATTCCTACTGGGGGATACCAGAGCACAACTCTTCTTT.